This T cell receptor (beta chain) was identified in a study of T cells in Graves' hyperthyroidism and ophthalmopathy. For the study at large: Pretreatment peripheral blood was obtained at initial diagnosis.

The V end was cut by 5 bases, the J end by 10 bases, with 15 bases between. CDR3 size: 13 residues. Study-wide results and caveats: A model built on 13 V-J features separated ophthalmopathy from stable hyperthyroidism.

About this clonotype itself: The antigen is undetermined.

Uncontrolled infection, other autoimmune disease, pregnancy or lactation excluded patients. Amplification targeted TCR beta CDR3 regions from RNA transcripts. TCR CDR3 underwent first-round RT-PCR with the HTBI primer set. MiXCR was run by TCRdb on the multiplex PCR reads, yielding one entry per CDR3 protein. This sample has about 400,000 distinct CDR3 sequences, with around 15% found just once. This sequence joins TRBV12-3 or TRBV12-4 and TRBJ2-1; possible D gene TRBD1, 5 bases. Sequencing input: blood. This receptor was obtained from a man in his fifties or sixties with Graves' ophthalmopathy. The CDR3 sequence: CASSLQGVYEQFF. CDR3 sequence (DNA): TGTGCCAGCAGTCTTCAAGGGGTCTACGAGCAGTTCTTC.